This entry lists 29 T cell receptor beta chains sequenced from one sample in a study of patients and donors after allogeneic stem cell transplantation. TCRdb recomputed calls from the RT-PCR reads with MiXCR, one row per CDR3 protein. The sample gives roughly 26,000 distinct CDR3 sequences, approximately 8.8% of which show up once; less than 50% is in the top ten. The sample consisted of blood, either unsorted or a sorted T cell fraction (not recorded which). The receptors shown here come from a human donor who was either an allogeneic HSCT recipient or a stem cell or donor lymphocyte infusion donor (not recorded which). It is not recorded whose cells these are; they may come from a transplant donor.

Concerning this clonotype itself: A junction end diverges from the germline sequence, so it may reflect a read error. V and J are TRBV5-1 and TRBJ2-1; 7 nucleotides line up with TRBD2. The V gene's germline CDR1 is SGHRS and CDR2 YFSETQ. This CDR3 contains 15 residues. CDR3 residues: CATSGDPLGDNEQFF. CDR3 nucleotide sequence: TGCGCCACCAGCGGGGACCCCCTGGGGGACAATGAGCAGTTCTTC.

This clonotype was recorded many times. The V call is TRBV3-1, the J call TRBJ2-5; D uncertain. Germline CDR1 and CDR2: LGHDT and YNNKEL (reference sequence). V was trimmed by 4 bases and J by 7 bases, leaving 19 bases between them. The CDR3 totals 15 residues. This CDR3 is CASSPLTGPFGTQYF. The DNA for the CDR3 is TGTGCCAGCAGCCCGCTAACGGGTCCCTTTGGGACCCAGTACTTC.

V usage is TRBV20-1 and J usage is TRBJ2-3; perhaps D is TRBD1 or TRBD2 (5 bases each). Trimming left V 6 bases short and J 3 bases short, with 16 bases between. This CDR3 spans 14 amino acids. The germline V gene encodes CDR1 DFQATT and CDR2 SNEGSKA (reference sequence). The CDR3 is CSAFERGGTDTQYF. For the CDR3, the DNA is TGCAGTGCGTTCGAGAGGGGCGGGACAGATACGCAGTATTTT.

This clonotype was counted only a few times. V gene TRBV5-5 combines with J gene TRBJ1-2; D remains ambiguous. V shed 0 bases and J shed 2 bases, with 8 bases lying between them. Looked up from germline, CDR1 is SGHKS and CDR2 is YYEKEE (reference sequence). This CDR3 is built from 14 residues. The CDR3 DNA reads as TGTGCCAGCAGCTTGGGGATAGGCAACTATGGCTACACCTTC. This encodes CASSLGIGNYGYTF.

This clonotype was counted a few times. This sequence joins TRBV3-1 and TRBJ2-1; 9 bases match TRBD2. V dropped 2 bases and J dropped 4; count of bases not matched to a gene: 3. The CDR3 is 15 residues long. The germline gives CDR1 LGHDT, CDR2 YNNKEL (reference sequence). CDR3 coding DNA: TGTGCCAGCAGCCAACTAGCGGGGAAGTACAATGAGCAGTTCTTC. Translated, it gives CASSQLAGKYNEQFF.

This clonotype appeared many times. The CDR3 region is CATSDFLLTANYGYTF. The CDR3 coding sequence is TGTGCCACCAGTGATTTCCTCTTGACAGCTAACTATGGCTACACCTTC. The chain uses TRBV24-1 and TRBJ1-2; maybe TRBD1 (5 bases). The CDR3 has 16 amino acids. Germline V gene data show CDR1 as KGHDR and CDR2 as SFDVKD. V gave up 1 base and J gave up 0 bases, with 11 bases separating them.

This chain links TRBV18 with TRBJ2-5, with unresolved D. Trimming stripped 1 base from V and 4 bases from J, with 1 base between. The CDR3 loop spans 11 amino acids. The germline CDR1 and CDR2 sequences are KGHSH and LQKENI. The CDR3 is CASSPRETQYF. In DNA, the CDR3 is TGTGCCAGCTCACCACGAGAGACCCAGTACTTC.

This clonotype has more than one count but fewer than ten. The chain recombines TRBV28 with TRBJ1-5; tentatively, D is TRBD1 (5 bases). Germline V gene sequence: CDR1 MDHEN, CDR2 SYDVKM. V shed 5 bases and J shed 7 bases, with 12 bases lying between them. The CDR3 is 13 amino acids. CDR3 residues: CASSPIRGQPQHF. CDR3 coding DNA: TGTGCCAGCAGTCCCATTCGGGGCCAGCCCCAGCATTTT.

J is TRBJ2-5 and V is TRBV3-1; 10 bases are shared with TRBD1. After removal of 5 bases from V and 7 bases from J, the junction contained 10 bases not matched to a gene. CDR1 is LGHDT, CDR2 YNNKEL, per germline (reference sequence). The CDR3 sequence is 15 residues long. The CDR3 region has the DNA TGTGCCAGCAGCGCCCAACCGGGACAGGGGATGACCCAGTACTTC. It codes for CASSAQPGQGMTQYF.

The chain recombines TRBV27 with TRBJ2-7, with D unresolved. The CDR3 has 12 amino acids. Germline CDR1 is MNHEY and CDR2 is SMNVEV (reference sequence). Trimming cost V 5 bases and J 3 bases, with 8 bases left between them. CDR3 protein: CASSPQVYEQYF. CDR3 coding DNA: TGTGCCAGCAGTCCACAAGTCTACGAGCAGTACTTC.

This clonotype was observed many times. The chain employs TRBV7-2 and TRBJ2-3; D assignment may be TRBD1 or TRBD2 (5 bases each). Deletions cut 3 bases from V and 8 bases from J, with 15 bases between. Germline V gives CDR1 SGHTA, CDR2 FQGNSA. CDR3 length equals 14 residues. The CDR3: CASSLGPSFSTQYF. In DNA form, the CDR3 reads TGTGCCAGCAGCTTGGGACCCTCCTTCAGTACGCAGTATTTT. Full variable domain (rest looked up from reference TRBV7-2 and TRBJ2-3): GAGVSQSPSNKVTEKGKDVELRCDPISGHTALYWYRQSLGQGLEFLIYFQGNSAPDKSGLPSDRFSAERTGGSVSTLTIQRTQQEDSAVYLCASSLGPSFSTQYFGPGTRLTVL.

This clonotype was seen more than once but under ten times. The V gene is TRBV7-3, the J gene TRBJ2-3; D call uncertain. This CDR3 comprises 16 residues. CDR1 is SGHTA, CDR2 FQGTGA, per germline. V lost 3 bases and J 8 bases, leaving 21 bases between the germline ends. CDR3 in amino acids: CASSFLRPPLQPTQYF. In DNA, the CDR3 is TGTGCCAGCAGCTTTCTCAGGCCCCCACTTCAACCTACGCAGTATTTT.

There are many counts of this clonotype. The V gene is TRBV7-9, the J gene TRBJ2-1, with D hard to call. The CDR3 is made up of 14 amino acids. V lost 0 bases and J 7 bases, leaving 10 bases between the germline ends. The germline gives CDR1 SEHNR, CDR2 FQNEAQ (reference sequence). Here the CDR3 DNA reads TGTGCCAGCAGCTTAGCTCGGTTGACGAATGAGCAGTTCTTC. It encodes CASSLARLTNEQFF.

This clonotype was detected only a few times. The rearrangement joins TRBV5-1 to TRBJ2-5; 7 nucleotides agree with TRBD1. Unmatched junction bases numbered 4, after V lost 4 bases and J lost 1 base. The CDR3 is 14 residues long. The germline V gene encodes CDR1 SGHRS and CDR2 YFSETQ. The CDR3 DNA reads TGCGCCAGCAGCACCGGGACAGTCCAAGAGACCCAGTACTTC. It codes for CASSTGTVQETQYF.

At least ten counts were recorded for this clonotype. This chain links TRBV28 with TRBJ2-5; 7 bases map to TRBD1. The CDR3 contains 13 residues. CDR1 and CDR2 from the germline V gene are MDHEN and SYDVKM. V dropped 6 bases and J dropped 2; count of bases not matched to a gene: 3. The CDR3 is CASSPGGQETQYF. CDR3 sequence (DNA): TGTGCCAGCAGCCCAGGGGGACAAGAGACCCAGTACTTC.

DNA for the CDR3: TGTGCCAGCAGTGAAATGCCTAGCGGGGGGGCCCGGGCATGGATGCAGTTCTTC. This codes for CASSEMPSGGARAWMQFF. The J gene is TRBJ2-1, the V gene TRBV2; 12 nucleotides agree with TRBD2. The junction had 17 bases not matched to a gene; V was cut back by 2 bases and J by 12 bases. The germline V gene has CDR1 SNHLY and CDR2 FYNNEI. The CDR3 loop spans 18 amino acids.

The chain has TRBV7-9 and TRBJ1-2; D not certain. Germline-derived CDR1 and CDR2 are SEHNR and FQNEAQ (reference sequence). The V gene lost 1 base and the J gene lost 7 bases, with 10 bases spanning the gap. CDR3 length: 13 amino acids. Here the CDR3 DNA reads TGTGCCAGCAGCTTAGACTTCCTTCGTGGCTACACCTTC. Translating it yields CASSLDFLRGYTF.

In this sample, this clonotype turned up a few times. The V gene is TRBV6-1, the J gene TRBJ2-7, with TRBD2 matching 9 bases. The germline V gene has CDR1 MNHNS and CDR2 SASEGT. Trimming took 1 base from V and 3 from J; bases not matched to a gene: 4. The CDR3 spans 15 residues. CDR3 residues: CASSEGGGDLYEQYF. CDR3 nucleotide sequence: TGTGCCAGCAGTGAAGGCGGGGGGGACCTCTACGAGCAGTACTTC.

The table lists this clonotype with many counts. This rearrangement joins TRBV29-1 to TRBJ2-5; a possible D gene is TRBD2 (5 bases). Germline V CDR1 and CDR2: SQVTM, ANQGSEA. The CDR3 is 12 amino acids. Between the trimmed V and J ends, which lost 1 base and 4 bases, there was a span of 7 bases. The CDR3 DNA sequence: TGCAGCGTTGAAGGGGCGGGAGAGACCCAGTACTTC. Translation: CSVEGAGETQYF.

This clonotype has ten or more counts. This chain's CDR3 is CSVQGSSGNTIYF. CDR3 coding DNA: TGCAGCGTCCAGGGCAGCTCTGGAAACACCATATATTTT. This chain joins TRBV29-1 and TRBJ1-3, with D perhaps matching TRBD1 (5 bases). This CDR3 has 13 residues. Germline CDR1 and CDR2: SQVTM and ANQGSEA. V lost 6 bases and J lost 0, with 9 bases in between.

A few counts support this clonotype. The chain uses TRBV6-5 and TRBJ1-1; no reliable D call. This CDR3 comprises 11 residues. V lost 2 bases and J 7 bases, leaving 5 bases between the germline ends. Germline V lookup: CDR1 MNHEY, CDR2 SVGAGI. CDR3 DNA: TGTGCCAGCAGTTACCCGGGTGAAGCTTTCTTT. Translation: CASSYPGEAFF.

This clonotype was counted ten times or more. The chain is built from TRBV2 and TRBJ1-5; D gene unclear. CDR3 length: 13 residues. Trimming shortened V by 8 bases and J by 0 bases, and 8 bases separated the two germline ends. CDR1 is SNHLY, CDR2 FYNNEI, per germline. CDR3 DNA sequence: TGTGCCAGCGGTACAGCTAGCAATCAGCCCCAGCATTTT. Protein sequence: CASGTASNQPQHF. Full variable domain (rest looked up from reference TRBV2 and TRBJ1-5): EPEVTQTPSHQVTQMGQEVILRCVPISNHLYFYWYRQILGQKVEFLVSFYNNEISEKSEIFDDQFSVERPDGSNFTLKIRSTKLEDSAMYFCASGTASNQPQHFGDGTRLSIL.

Ten or more counts support this clonotype. The V call is TRBV19, the J call TRBJ1-1, with D possibly being TRBD1 (5 bases). CDR1 is LNHDA and CDR2 is SQIVND in the germline V gene (reference sequence). The CDR3 extends over 13 amino acids. Trimming removed 4 bases from V and 1 base from J, with 7 bases in between. This CDR3 is CASSRGKNTEAFF. CDR3 bases: TGTGCCAGTAGTAGGGGGAAGAACACTGAAGCTTTCTTT.

This clonotype came up a few times. The rearrangement links TRBV6-2 or TRBV6-3 to TRBJ2-5; 10 nucleotides align to TRBD2. This CDR3 has 15 amino acids. The J segment lost 4 bases and the V segment lost 6 bases, leaving 8 bases of the junction unmatched. Germline V CDR1 and CDR2: MNHEY, SVGEGT. CDR3 DNA sequence: TGTGCCAGCAGAAGGGGACTAGCGAGGGCAGAGACCCAGTACTTC. Encoded protein: CASRRGLARAETQYF.

The genes are TRBV7-9 and TRBJ1-6; D is ambiguous. Per the germline V gene, CDR1 is SEHNR and CDR2 is FQNEAQ (reference sequence). The V gene lost 1 base and the J gene lost 10 bases, with 8 bases spanning the gap. This CDR3 has 13 amino acids. The CDR3 sequence is CASSLEPVSPLHF. In nucleotides, the CDR3 is TGTGCCAGCAGCTTAGAACCCGTCTCACCCCTCCACTTT.

In its sample, this clonotype was seen many times. The rearrangement links TRBV7-9 to TRBJ1-2, with unresolved D. The CDR3 contains 13 residues. V was pared by 6 bases and J by 5 bases, with 13 bases between. Germline loops: CDR1 SEHNR, CDR2 FQNEAQ (reference sequence). In DNA, the CDR3 is TGTGCCAGCAGAACCGGGCCGCGATATGGCTACACCTTC. Residues: CASRTGPRYGYTF. Full variable domain (outside the CDR3, taken from reference TRBV7-9 and TRBJ1-2): DTGVSQNPRHKITKRGQNVTFRCDPISEHNRLYWYRQTLGQGPEFLTYFQNEAQLEKSRLLSDRFSAERPKGSFSTLEIQRTEQGDSAMYLCASRTGPRYGYTFGSGTRLTVV.

The rearrangement uses TRBV9 and TRBJ1-1; maybe TRBD1 (6 bases). This CDR3 is built from 15 residues. V lost 0 bases, J lost 1 base, and 10 bases lay in between. Germline V gene sequence: CDR1 SGDLS, CDR2 YYNGEE. The CDR3 DNA is TGTGCCAGCAGCGTAGCAGGGGAAAGGAACACTGAAGCTTTCTTT. Encoded protein: CASSVAGERNTEAFF.

This clonotype was detected only a few times. The chain combines TRBV10-3 with TRBJ2-3, with 12 bases aligning to TRBD2. V dropped 2 bases and J dropped 5; count of bases not matched to a gene: 8. Germline loops: CDR1 ENHRY, CDR2 SYGVKD. The CDR3 runs 17 residues. CDR3 nucleotide sequence: TGTGCCATCAGTGAGGGCTCTAGCGGGAGGGTAGGAGATACGCAGTATTTT. Translation: CAISEGSSGRVGDTQYF.

This clonotype was counted many times. The rearrangement joins TRBV5-1 to TRBJ2-7; D uncertain. CDR3 length: 13 amino acids. V shed 4 bases and J shed 4 bases, with 12 bases lying between them. Germline values: CDR1 SGHRS, CDR2 YFSETQ. The CDR3 loop is CASSMDGLYEQYF. CDR3 sequence (DNA): TGCGCCAGCAGCATGGACGGTCTGTACGAGCAGTACTTC.